The entry that follows covers one T cell receptor beta chain sequence. The entry originates in a study of blood T cell repertoires in COVID-19. Measured with immunoSEQ multiplex PCR; TCRdb has only the in-frame clones, and not every one. The table lists tens of thousands of clones, around four fifths of them singletons. CDR3 size: 15 residues. Germline V gene lookup returns CDR1 SGHNT and CDR2 YYREEE (reference sequence). After removal of 4 bases from V and 8 bases from J, the junction contained 10 bases not matched to a gene. The chain links TRBV5-4 to TRBJ1-1; 11 nucleotides align to TRBD1. The sample comprised peripheral blood. The source of this sequence is a woman of 80 years or more with acute or convalescent COVID-19. DNA for the CDR3: TGTGCCAGCAGCCGGGACAGGGGGAGGGCCCCCGAAGCTTTCTTT. Protein sequence: CASSRDRGRAPEAFF.